These 6 T cell receptor beta chains were sequenced from one sample in a study of vaccination and CD4 T cells after COVID-19. Their antigens remain unidentified. Time point described: late sampling 161 to 241 days after vaccination in a few convalescent patients. Treatment reported: roughly 10-day PBMC culture with coronavirus spike peptide pools or control peptides (ViraFEST assay). The Oncomine TCR Beta short-read assay sequenced DNA from cultured CD4+ T cells. TCRdb used MiXCR to reprocess the PCR reads, holding one entry per CDR3 protein. The repertoire has under 30,000 distinct CDR3 sequences, under 40% of them found once; the top ten carry around 3.4%. The input for sequencing was CD4+ T cells from blood, cultured in vitro, taken about 7 months after SARS-CoV-2 vaccination. The receptors come from a human donor who had recovered from COVID-19.

The chain is built from TRBV7-2 and TRBJ2-5, with 10 bases fitting TRBD2. V was clipped by 6 bases and J by 4 bases; unmatched bases: 11. CDR1 SGHTA and CDR2 FQGNSA come from the germline V gene. The CDR3 is made up of 16 amino acids. The CDR3 bases are TGTGCCAGCAGTCAGCACCTAGCGGGAGTTTCAGAGACCCAGTACTTC. This codes for CASSQHLAGVSETQYF.

This clonotype was observed a handful of times. CDR3 nucleotide sequence: TGCAGTGCTAGAGCTAGCGGGGGAACTCGCAGCTCCTACGAGCAGTACTTC. Protein: CSARASGGTRSSYEQYF. This chain joins TRBV20-1 and TRBJ2-7; TRBD2 aligns across 10 bases. V lost 1 base and J lost 0; bases outside the gene matches: 9. The CDR3 is 17 residues long. Germline lookup yields CDR1 DFQATT and CDR2 SNEGSKA (reference sequence).

This clonotype was recorded a few times. The chain employs TRBV2 and TRBJ2-1; 9 bases fit TRBD2. The length of the CDR3 is 17 residues. Trimming cost V 6 bases and J 9 bases; bases outside gene matches: 18. Germline V gene data show CDR1 as SNHLY and CDR2 as FYNNEI. The CDR3 DNA follows: TGTGCCAGCAGCCAAGGGAGGAGTAGCGGGAGAGGGGGTGAGCAGTTCTTC. This encodes CASSQGRSSGRGGEQFF.

This clonotype was detected only a few times. The chain uses TRBV15 and TRBJ2-7, with 9 bases matching TRBD1. The CDR3 is made up of 14 amino acids. The V gene's germline CDR1 is LNHNV and CDR2 YYDKDF (reference sequence). The J segment lost 4 bases and the V segment lost 0 bases, leaving 1 base of the junction unmatched. The CDR3: CATSRDGQGYEQYF. For the CDR3, the DNA is TGTGCCACCAGCAGAGATGGACAGGGGTACGAGCAGTACTTC.

This chain uses TRBV6-1 with TRBJ2-7; 11 bases fit TRBD2. Trimming cost V 6 bases and J 7 bases; bases outside gene matches: 5. Germline V gene lookup returns CDR1 MNHNS and CDR2 SASEGT. This CDR3 comprises 13 residues. The CDR3 sequence is CASRLAGVDEQYF. CDR3 bases: TGTGCCAGCAGACTAGCGGGAGTAGATGAGCAGTACTTC.

The gene calls are TRBV7-9 and TRBJ2-1; 12 bases are a match to TRBD2. After removal of 4 bases from V and 8 bases from J, the junction contained 9 bases not matched to a gene. This CDR3 is built from 16 residues. CDR1 and CDR2 (germline): SEHNR, FQNEAQ (reference sequence). The CDR3 coding sequence is TGTGCCAGCAGCTCCCCCCTAGCGGGAGGGAACTATGAGCAGTTCTTC. Residues: CASSSPLAGGNYEQFF.